This TCR beta chain was documented in a study of blood T cells in healthy people across ages (dated by TCRdb to 2013 to 2016). With regard to the full study: Template switching captured roughly one uniquely barcoded TCR beta cDNA molecule per two T cells in model experiments. Two additional independent replicas of 1 million unique cDNA reads from the same blood draw were analyzed for two donors (one aged 18 to 30 and one aged 80 or older). To avoid experimental bias, donors of different ages were spread randomly across the sequencing lanes. Using deep sequencing normalized with unique cDNA molecular identifiers, the study measured how TCR beta repertoire diversity changes with age. The donors were split into four age groups: young (average 16 years), middle-aged (around 37), aged (around 67) and long-lived (roughly 86).

The CDR3, from cysteine to phenylalanine, totals 16 residues. Only the CDR3 part of the read is kept: 48 bases, read in frame from the first base. From a lookup of the germline V gene (reference sequence), CDR1 and CDR2 are MNHEY and SMNVEV. Relative to germline, V is missing 8 bases and J is missing 0 bases, with 5 bases of the junction outside any gene match. As concerns this clonotype: The antigen it binds to is not known. No clone much larger than this one lies a single base away; base qualities are absent.

Summary of the overall study and its limitations: The CMV infection status of donors was not known, potentially confounding age-related changes in expanded clonotypes. The long-lived group showed more naive CD4+ T cells, fewer expanded clones and increased TCR diversity than the aged group, suggesting age selection. Observed TCR beta diversity per million T cells fell roughly linearly with age, and a significant reduction was already apparent by age about 38. A strong correlation was found between observed TCR beta diversity and the percentage of naive T cells measured by flow cytometry. Because profiling used bulk unsorted PBMCs, naive and antigen-experienced compartments could not be compared conclusively. Total diversity estimates from one million sequenced T cells were considered lower bounds and underestimates.

Systemically healthy Caucasian individuals from Russia, roughly 40 in total and aged roughly 6 to 90 years, were included as donors. Each donor gave 9 to 10 milliliters of peripheral blood, collected into EDTA-treated Vacutainer tubes. PBMCs were isolated by Ficoll-Paque density-gradient centrifugation, with at least 7 million obtained per sample. Trizol reagent was used to extract total RNA from PBMCs, with at least 6 micrograms per sample. For every donor, flow cytometry on a PBMC aliquot measured the percentage of naive CD45RAhigh/CD27high T cells. The protocol used for the library was 5' RACE. The run used an Illumina HiSeq 2500. A second PCR of about 6 to 12 cycles was run with a J-beta primer mix and a sample-barcoded 5' primer. A unique molecular identifier was introduced onto each TCR beta cDNA molecule by a template-switch 5' adaptor carrying 12 random nucleotides. At least 2.5 million CDR3-containing paired-end reads were obtained from each sample. First-strand cDNA synthesis was performed from all RNA using the Mint cDNA synthesis kit, with priming by a TRBC-specific oligonucleotide. All cDNA was treated with uracil-DNA glycosylase and then went through a first 18-cycle PCR with the universal primers M1SS and BC2_uni_R. Under the source paper's analysis protocol: Normalization of each sample was performed by random selection of 1 million high-quality reads, each carrying a distinct molecular identifier. Reads with shared molecular identifiers were discarded instead of being binned into consensus sequences. MiTCR, run with a Q25 quality threshold and the strictest error-elimination algorithm, handled CDR3 identification, clonotype clustering and error correction. A nonparametric unseen species model with Euler transformation was used to estimate lower-bound total TCR beta diversity. TCRdb's own reprocessing of the public reads used fastp at Q25 and MiXCR and kept productive beta chains. Each CDR3 protein gets just one entry, which takes the most common genes and DNA from the rows behind it. The V and J calls shown here were made by TCRdb, not taken from the authors' results. Counted in this sample were about a million distinct CDR3 sequences; just over 50% of them appeared once. Together, the top ten hold around a fifth of the sample.

Sequencing was performed on blood. The sequence came from a woman aged 60 to 75 in good health. The chain is made from TRBV27 and TRBJ2-7; TRBD2 fits 15 bases in the junction. The DNA sequence is TGTGCCAGCTCCGGGACTAGCGGGAGGATCTCCTACGAGCAGTACTTC. The resulting protein is CASSGTSGRISYEQYF.